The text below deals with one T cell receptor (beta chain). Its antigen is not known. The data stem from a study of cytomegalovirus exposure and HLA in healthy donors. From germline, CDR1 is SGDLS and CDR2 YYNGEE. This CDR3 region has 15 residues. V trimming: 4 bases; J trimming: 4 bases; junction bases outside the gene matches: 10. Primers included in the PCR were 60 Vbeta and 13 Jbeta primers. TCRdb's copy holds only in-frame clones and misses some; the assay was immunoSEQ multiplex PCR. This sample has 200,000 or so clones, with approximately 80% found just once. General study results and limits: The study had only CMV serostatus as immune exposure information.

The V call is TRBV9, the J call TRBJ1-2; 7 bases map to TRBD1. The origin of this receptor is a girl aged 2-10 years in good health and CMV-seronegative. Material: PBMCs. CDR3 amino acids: CASSKDPGQTYGYTF. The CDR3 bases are TGTGCCAGCAGCAAAGATCCGGGACAGACCTATGGCTACACCTTC.